This paragraph reports one T cell receptor (beta chain). This sample is drawn from a study of blood T cell repertoires in COVID-19. In the study overall: COVID-19 samples from acute and convalescent phases originated in the United States, Italy and Spain. The analysed material was cDNA or gDNA that came from T cells, B-cell-depleted T cells, or PBMCs.

Per the original data handling: The assay estimated nucleated cells by amplifying reference gene primers. Measured with immunoSEQ multiplex PCR; TCRdb has only the in-frame clones, and not every one. That table gives V, J and clone size, and the DNA gave D and trimming. The data show approximately 180,000 clones, with approximately 90% seen just once and 1.5% to 2% held by the top ten. Deletions cut 1 base from V and 3 bases from J, with 14 bases between. The CDR3 sequence is 16 residues long. Germline V CDR1 and CDR2: SGHNT, YYREEE (reference sequence). Sequencing was performed on peripheral blood. V gene TRBV5-4 combines with J gene TRBJ2-1; D is perhaps TRBD2 (6 bases). The clonotype comes from a woman in her forties or fifties with acute or convalescent COVID-19. CDR3 residues: CASSLSTGGNYNEQFF. CDR3 bases: TGTGCCAGCAGCTTGAGTACTGGGGGGAACTACAATGAGCAGTTCTTC.